This TCR beta chain was found in a study of cytomegalovirus exposure and HLA in healthy donors listed by TCRdb under 2017. With respect to the entire study: An earlier analysis of approximately 640 of the donors reported approximately 300 Gb of sequence data and some 100 million unique TCR beta sequences from about 179 million T cells. An early release that covered about 640 HLA-typed donors contained approximately 300 gigabases of sequencing data and approximately 85 million unique TCR sequences. The genetic ancestry cluster associated with self-reported Caucasian donors included over 65% of the 398 genotyped donors. The aim of the study was to test whether cataloging public T cell receptors could identify signatures of past pathogen exposure. The T cell repertoires of 700 or so subjects were profiled by immunosequencing and related to cytomegalovirus serostatus. A separate validation cohort of about 110 different subjects was used in addition to the roughly 700-subject first cohort. High-throughput TCR immunosequencing, statistical association of individual TCRs with disease status, and machine learning were combined to predict cytomegalovirus infection status. A later analysis re-examined previously published TCR beta repertoires from over 500 donors and added high-resolution HLA genotyping to investigate patterns of TCR occurrence. The later analysis used no new phenotypic data to find candidate immune exposures, relying instead on TCR beta sequences and their occurrence across donors. An earlier analysis of fewer than 750 of the donors used high-throughput TCR beta sequencing to judge whether each TCR beta V gene segment behaved as functional or pseudogenic. Donor age, sex, ethnicity and CMV serostatus were compiled alongside the repertoire data. A later genetic analysis used genome-wide SNP genotypes for about 60% of the roughly 670 donors, treating that subset as a discovery cohort. Every discovery cohort repertoire had been produced on one sequencing platform. Class I and class II HLA loci were covered by the typing at four-digit resolution. The number of donors typed differed by locus, with roughly 620-630 for A, B, C, DRB1 and DQB1, around 500 for DQA1, over 600 for DPA1, and over 400 for DPB1. Several DR-DQ haplotypes were handled as single units for association and clustering because linkage in the cohort was strong. Among several hundred genotyped donors of the cohort, an average of about 240,000 unique TCR beta nucleotide sequences was sequenced per donor, of which about 19% were non-productive. Study-wide conclusions, independent of this receptor: A further reported finding was that TCR beta sequences accurately predicted the HLA-A and HLA-B alleles for most subjects in the first cohort. Because some donors lacked HLA typing at each locus, the association tests relied only on the typed subset. Because counts were too low, more than 15 rarely observed V segments, including chromosome 9 orphons, were excluded from the earlier analysis of 587 of the donors. A later analysis associated around 16,000 TCR beta sequences with specific HLA alleles at a false discovery rate of 0.05. In a later genetic analysis, a missense DCLRE1C variant was associated with V-gene and J-gene trimming of TCR beta chains, and the association was replicated in an independent cohort. In an earlier analysis of several hundred of the donors, most TCR beta V segments were observed in productive rearrangements about 87% or about 30% of the time, broadly matching IMGT annotations. In vitro tests confirmed that a few of the cytomegalovirus-associated TCR beta chains recognize cytomegalovirus antigens. According to a later analysis, parvovirus B19, influenza, CMV and Epstein-Barr virus appeared linked to several top co-occurrence clusters. In a later analysis, HLA-associated TCR beta chains were found to be more clonally expanded and to have lower generation probabilities than equally common non-associated chains. When HLA alleles, especially DR and DQ, strongly co-occurred, TCR associations were difficult to assign to individual alleles. Correlated functional status among segregating V segments might be attributable to linkage disequilibrium, but an unknown experimental factor could not be ruled out. Across donors, most TCR sequences were observed very rarely, whereas some public TCRs were present in many individuals. A cluster of highly shared sequence variants was judged likely to be a technical artifact of the sequencing pipeline. The study listed 164 TCR beta chains as associated with cytomegalovirus. In a later analysis, most CMV-associated TCR beta chains were found to appear HLA-restricted, with HLA associations seemingly driven largely by CMV exposure. Roughly uniform sequencing depth across donors was assumed in presence/absence analyses, although this assumption may not hold. Immune exposure information for the cohort was limited to CMV serostatus. A later genetic analysis reported fewer N-insertions in productive TCRs among donors in an Asian-associated ancestry cluster than the roughly 620-donor mean. The 87-base-pair reads could not distinguish some IMGT-functional V segments, including TRBV6-2 and TRBV6-3, so those segments were excluded. The classifier was reported to diagnose cytomegalovirus status with high specificity and sensitivity in both the original cohort and the validation cohort. The authors suggested that the approach could potentially be extended to other disease states and immunological phenotypes. Only TCR beta chains were sequenced in this cohort, and the absence of alpha or paired-chain data limited detectable features. In a later analysis, the rate of TCR association differed among HLA loci, with DRB1 alleles having the most associated TCRs and HLA-C alleles having the fewest.

The library came from the immunoSEQ multiplex PCR assay. A mixture of 60 forward primers for TCR Vbeta segments and 13 reverse primers for TCR Jbeta segments was used in the multiplex PCR. The CDR3 region of rearranged TCR beta genes was amplified from genomic DNA with a multiplex PCR assay. On the Illumina HiSeq System, the amplified TCR beta libraries were sequenced as 87-base-pair reads. The paper's processing steps were these. A later analysis tallied tens of millions of unique TCR beta chains across the 610 or so repertoires, and approximately 11 million of those chains were shared by two or more donors. Raw reads were error-corrected and collapsed into unique sequences by a nearest-neighbor algorithm in which closely related sequences were merged to remove PCR and sequencing errors. To assign V, D and J gene segments, CDR3 sequences were aligned to IMGT reference sequences. For a sequence to be retained, a match of at least six nucleotides was required to both a V gene segment and a J gene segment. Rearrangements were classified as productive when the CDR3 lacked stop codons and remained in frame with V and J, and all other rearrangements were classified as non-productive. CDR3 was defined by IMGT convention, running from the second conserved V-encoded cysteine to the conserved J-encoded phenylalanine. The earlier analysis of 500 to 750 of the donors excluded any sequence lacking an unambiguous match to a single V gene segment. An earlier analysis of over 450 of the donors classified V segments as functional when productive rearrangements were above 56.7% and as segregating when the standard deviation between donors was above 5%. A statistical classification framework was built for diagnosing cytomegalovirus status from the catalog of TCR beta chain sequences. In a later analysis, TCR nucleotide sequences were compared against IMGT/GENE-DB human TR gene sequences so that V and J genes could be assigned. The TCRdist pipeline was used in a later analysis to assign CDR3 sequences and most-parsimonious VDJ recombination scenarios. In a later analysis, every TCR beta chain was defined by the combination of its CDR3 amino acid sequence and its V-gene family, and reads without a unique V-gene family were dropped. A later analysis removed nearly 600 highly shared, low-generation-probability nucleotide sequences to deal with suspected cross-contamination and a sequencing artifact. In a later analysis, a clonal expansion index for each public chain was calculated from normalized within-repertoire ranks of inferred template counts. Generation probabilities in a later analysis came from a VDJ recombination model fitted to out-of-frame rearrangements, and those results were checked against IGoR. A later analysis scored TCR-TCR, TCR-HLA and TCR-CMV co-occurrence with hypergeometric tests, applying a repertoire-size bias correction to TCR pairs. To estimate false discovery rates, a later analysis permuted the HLA or CMV assignments 20 times. In a later analysis, co-occurring TCRs were grouped with DBSCAN, and TCRdist sequence similarity was added when clustering was performed within HLA-allele-positive subsets. Repertoires with fewer than 30,000 or more than 120,000 public chains, plus five repertoires with anomalous nucleotide sharing, were excluded from co-occurrence clustering. The source is immuneACCESS, and TCRdb retained only in-frame sequences with V and J called. Part of the clones is not carried over; for the studies checked, unresolved V genes explain less than half of this, and the remainder is unexplained. V and J calls and clone size come straight from that table; D and trimming were deduced from the DNA. The sample table lists 120,000 or so clones, 78% of them with a count of one. 6.3% of the sample is held by the ten biggest clonotypes.

Looking up the germline V gene (reference sequence) yields CDR1 SEHNR and CDR2 FQNEAQ. Germline trimming: 5 bases from V, 5 bases from J; junction bases outside gene matches: 1. The CDR3 covers 12 residues, taking in both the cysteine and the phenylalanine. Of the read, only the CDR3 DNA is kept; its 36 bases are in frame from base 1. Remarks on this clone: Its antigen is not yet known. No much larger clonotype is one base removed from it; base qualities were not supplied.

In total, roughly 670 healthy bone marrow donors made up the cohort. At the time of sampling, every cohort member was nominally healthy, though immune exposures that went unrecorded were likely present. The donor tested CMV seronegative and was one of the 352 seronegative cohort members. A peripheral blood sample was collected from each donor, and TCR beta sequencing was performed on peripheral blood mononuclear cells. Genomic DNA was extracted from the blood cell samples with the Qiagen DNeasy Blood Extraction Kit. This TCR was sampled from a woman aged 40 to 49 in good health and CMV-seronegative. The specimen was PBMCs. The chain couples TRBV7-9 to TRBJ2-3, and TRBD1 aligns with 7 junction nucleotides. The bases read TGTGCCAGCAGCCCAGGGGGAGATACGCAGTATTTT. The resulting protein is CASSPGGDTQYF. Joined to the reference TRBV7-9 and TRBJ2-3 proteins, this CDR3 gives the full variable domain: DTGVSQNPRHKITKRGQNVTFRCDPISEHNRLYWYRQTLGQGPEFLTYFQNEAQLEKSRLLSDRFSAERPKGSFSTLEIQRTEQGDSAMYLCASSPGGDTQYFGPGTRLTVL.